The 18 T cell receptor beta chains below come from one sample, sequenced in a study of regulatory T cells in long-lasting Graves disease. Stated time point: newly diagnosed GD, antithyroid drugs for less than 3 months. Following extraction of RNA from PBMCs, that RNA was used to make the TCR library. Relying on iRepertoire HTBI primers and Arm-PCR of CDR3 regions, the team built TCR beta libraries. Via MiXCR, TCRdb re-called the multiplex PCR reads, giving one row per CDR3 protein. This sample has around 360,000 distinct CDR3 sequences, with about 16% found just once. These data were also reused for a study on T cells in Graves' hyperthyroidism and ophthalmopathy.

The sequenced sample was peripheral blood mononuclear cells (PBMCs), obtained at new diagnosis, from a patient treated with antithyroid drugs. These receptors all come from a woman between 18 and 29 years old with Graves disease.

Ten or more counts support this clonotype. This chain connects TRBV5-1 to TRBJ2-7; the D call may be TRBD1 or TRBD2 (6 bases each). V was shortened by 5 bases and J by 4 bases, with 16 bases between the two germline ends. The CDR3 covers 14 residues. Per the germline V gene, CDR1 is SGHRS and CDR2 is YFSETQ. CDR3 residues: CASREGEGGYEQYF. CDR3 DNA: TGCGCCAGCAGGGAGGGGGAAGGGGGATACGAGCAGTACTTC.

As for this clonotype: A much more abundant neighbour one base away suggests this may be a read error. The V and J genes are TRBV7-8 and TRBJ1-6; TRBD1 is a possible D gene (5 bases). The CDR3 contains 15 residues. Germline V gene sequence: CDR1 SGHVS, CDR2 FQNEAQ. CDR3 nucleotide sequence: TGTGCCAGCAGCTACGAAACAGGATATAATTCACCCCGCCACTTT. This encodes CASSYETGYNSPRHF. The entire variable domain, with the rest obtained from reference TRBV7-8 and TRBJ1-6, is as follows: GAGVSQSPRYKVAKRGQDVALRCDPISGHVSLFWYQQALGQGPEFLTYFQNEAQLDKSGLPSDRFFAERPEGSVSTLKIQRTQQEDSAVYLCASSYETGYNSPRHFGNGTRLTVT.

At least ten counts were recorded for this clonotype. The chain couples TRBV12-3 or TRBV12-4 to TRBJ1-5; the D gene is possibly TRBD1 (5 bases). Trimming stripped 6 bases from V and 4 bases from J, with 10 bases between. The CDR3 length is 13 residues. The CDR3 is CASSFDRNQPQHF. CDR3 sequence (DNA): TGTGCCAGCAGCTTCGACAGAAATCAGCCCCAGCATTTT.

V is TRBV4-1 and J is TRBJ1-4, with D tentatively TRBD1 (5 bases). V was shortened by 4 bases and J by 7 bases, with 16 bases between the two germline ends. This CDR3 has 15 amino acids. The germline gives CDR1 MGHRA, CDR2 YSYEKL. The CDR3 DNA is TGCGCCAGCAGCCTGGTGGGACTCTTGGGTGAAAAACTGTTTTTT. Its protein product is CASSLVGLLGEKLFF.

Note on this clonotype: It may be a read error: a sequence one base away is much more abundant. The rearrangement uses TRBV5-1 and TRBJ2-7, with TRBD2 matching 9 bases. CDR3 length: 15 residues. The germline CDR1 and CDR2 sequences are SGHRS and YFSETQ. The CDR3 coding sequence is TGCGCCGGCAGCTTGATGGCTAGCGGGGAGCTCGAGCAGTACTTC. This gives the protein CAGSLMASGELEQYF.

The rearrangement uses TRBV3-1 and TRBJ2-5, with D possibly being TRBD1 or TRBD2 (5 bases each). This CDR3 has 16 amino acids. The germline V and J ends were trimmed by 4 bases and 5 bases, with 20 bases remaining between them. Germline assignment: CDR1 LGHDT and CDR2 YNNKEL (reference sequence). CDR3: CASSRDPGQGEETQYF. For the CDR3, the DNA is TGTGCCAGCAGCCGAGACCCGGGGCAGGGTGAGGAGACCCAGTACTTC.

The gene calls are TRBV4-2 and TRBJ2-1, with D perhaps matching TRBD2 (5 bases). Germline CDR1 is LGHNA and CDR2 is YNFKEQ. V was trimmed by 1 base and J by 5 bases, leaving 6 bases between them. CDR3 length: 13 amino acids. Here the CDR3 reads CASSQVANNEQFF. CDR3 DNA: TGTGCCAGCAGCCAAGTAGCGAACAATGAGCAGTTCTTC.

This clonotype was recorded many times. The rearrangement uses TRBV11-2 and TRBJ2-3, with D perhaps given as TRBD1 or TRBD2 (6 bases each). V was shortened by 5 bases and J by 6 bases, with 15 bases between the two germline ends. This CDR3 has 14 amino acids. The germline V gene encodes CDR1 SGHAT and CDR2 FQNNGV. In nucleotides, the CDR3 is TGTGCCAGCAGCATCGGGGGCCACGGGGATACGCAGTATTTT. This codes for CASSIGGHGDTQYF.

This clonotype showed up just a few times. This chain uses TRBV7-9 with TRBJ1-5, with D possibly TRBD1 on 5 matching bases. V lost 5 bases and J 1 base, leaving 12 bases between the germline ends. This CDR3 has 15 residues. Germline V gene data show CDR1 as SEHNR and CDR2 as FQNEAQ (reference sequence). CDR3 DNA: TGTGCCAGCAGCCCTTCGGGGGACAGCAATCAGCCCCAGCATTTT. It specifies CASSPSGDSNQPQHF. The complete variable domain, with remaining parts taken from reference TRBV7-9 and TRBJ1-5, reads DTGVSQNPRHKITKRGQNVTFRCDPISEHNRLYWYRQTLGQGPEFLTYFQNEAQLEKSRLLSDRFSAERPKGSFSTLEIQRTEQGDSAMYLCASSPSGDSNQPQHFGDGTRLSIL.

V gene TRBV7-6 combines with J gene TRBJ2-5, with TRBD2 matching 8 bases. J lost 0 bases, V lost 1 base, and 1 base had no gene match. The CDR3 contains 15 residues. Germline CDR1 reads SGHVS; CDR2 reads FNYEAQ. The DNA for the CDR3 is TGTGCCAGCAGCTTAGGGACTAGCCACCAAGAGACCCAGTACTTC. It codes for CASSLGTSHQETQYF.

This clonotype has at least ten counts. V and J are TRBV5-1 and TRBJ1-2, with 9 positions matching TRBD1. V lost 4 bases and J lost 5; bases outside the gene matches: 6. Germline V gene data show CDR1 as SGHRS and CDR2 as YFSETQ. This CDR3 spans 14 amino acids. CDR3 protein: CASSRDRALYGYTF. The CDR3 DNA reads TGCGCCAGCAGCAGGGACAGGGCGTTGTATGGCTACACCTTC.

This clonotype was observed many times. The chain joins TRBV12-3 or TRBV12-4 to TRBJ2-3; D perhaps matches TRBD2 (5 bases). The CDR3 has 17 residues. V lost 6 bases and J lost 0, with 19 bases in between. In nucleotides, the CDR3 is TGTGCCAGCAGCTCCGACCAAATGGAGCGGAGCACAGATACGCAGTATTTT. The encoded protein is CASSSDQMERSTDTQYF.

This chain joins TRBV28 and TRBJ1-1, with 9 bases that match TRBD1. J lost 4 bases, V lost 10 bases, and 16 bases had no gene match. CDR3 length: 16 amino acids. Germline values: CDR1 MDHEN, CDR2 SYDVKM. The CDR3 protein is CAIKPGTGYRGTEAFF. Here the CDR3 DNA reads TGTGCCATAAAGCCCGGGACAGGGTATCGGGGCACTGAAGCTTTCTTT. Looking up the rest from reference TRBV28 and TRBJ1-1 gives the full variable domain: DVKVTQSSRYLVKRTGEKVFLECVQDMDHENMFWYRQDPGLGLRLIYFSYDVKMKEKGDIPEGYSVSREKKERFSLILESASTNQTSMYLCAIKPGTGYRGTEAFFGQGTRLTVV.

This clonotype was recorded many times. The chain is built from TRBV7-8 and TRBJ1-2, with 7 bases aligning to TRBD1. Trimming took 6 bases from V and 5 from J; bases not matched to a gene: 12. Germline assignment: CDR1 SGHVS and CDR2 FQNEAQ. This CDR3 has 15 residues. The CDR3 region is CASSRTRDRPYGYTF. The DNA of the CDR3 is TGTGCCAGCAGTCGTACCCGGGACAGACCTTATGGCTACACCTTC.

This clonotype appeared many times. The chain's CDR3 is CASITGLTYEQYF. CDR3 nucleotides: TGTGCCAGCATCACGGGACTTACTTACGAGCAGTACTTC. This sequence joins TRBV11-2 and TRBJ2-7, with D possibly TRBD2 on 6 matching bases. Trimming shortened V by 7 bases and J by 4 bases, and 14 bases separated the two germline ends. Germline V gene sequence: CDR1 SGHAT, CDR2 FQNNGV. CDR3 length: 13 residues.

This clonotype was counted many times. CDR3 DNA sequence: TGCAGTGCCAAAACGACAGTGGCCCTCGAGCAGTACTTC. Its translation is CSAKTTVALEQYF. The V call is TRBV20-1, the J call TRBJ2-7; D perhaps matches TRBD1 (5 bases). Trimming shortened V by 6 bases and J by 6 bases, and 18 bases separated the two germline ends. Germline V lookup: CDR1 DFQATT, CDR2 SNEGSKA (reference sequence). This CDR3 has 13 residues.

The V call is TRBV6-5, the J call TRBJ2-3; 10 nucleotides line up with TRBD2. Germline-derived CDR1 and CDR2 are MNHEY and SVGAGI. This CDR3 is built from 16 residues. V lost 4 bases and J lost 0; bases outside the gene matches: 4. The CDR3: CASSWELAGSTDTQYF. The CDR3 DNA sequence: TGTGCCAGCAGTTGGGAACTAGCGGGGAGCACAGATACGCAGTATTTT.

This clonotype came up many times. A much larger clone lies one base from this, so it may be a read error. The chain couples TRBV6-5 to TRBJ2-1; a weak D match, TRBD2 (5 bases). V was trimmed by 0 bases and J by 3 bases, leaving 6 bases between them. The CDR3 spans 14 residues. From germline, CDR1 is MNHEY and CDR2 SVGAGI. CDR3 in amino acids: CASSYSRDYNEQFF. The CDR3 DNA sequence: TGTGCCAGCAGTTACTCCCGGGACTACAATGAGCAGTTCTTC.